Below are 22 T cell receptor beta chains sequenced from a single sample in a study of blood T cell repertoires in COVID-19. Generated by immunoSEQ multiplex PCR, the TCRdb table keeps only in-frame clones and is missing some. Of 150,000 or so clones in the sample, more than 80% were seen once. The sequencing sample was made of peripheral blood. These receptors all come from a human donor with acute or convalescent COVID-19. The donor label of this sample is uncertain.

The rearrangement joins TRBV18 to TRBJ2-3; a weak D match, TRBD1 (5 bases). The CDR3 is made up of 14 amino acids. CDR1 KGHSH and CDR2 LQKENI come from the germline V gene. Trimming left V 5 bases short and J 0 bases short, with 9 bases between. CDR3 DNA: TGTGCCAGCTCAGGGGCATCTAGCACAGATACGCAGTATTTT. It is translated as CASSGASSTDTQYF.

Here the CDR3 reads CASSLWGDENEKLFF. CDR3 bases: TGTGCCAGCAGTTTATGGGGGGACGAGAATGAAAAACTGTTTTTT. The chain joins TRBV27 to TRBJ1-4, with D possibly matching TRBD1 (5 bases). Germline values: CDR1 MNHEY, CDR2 SMNVEV (reference sequence). V lost 1 base, J lost 5 bases, and 11 bases lay in between. This CDR3 region has 15 residues.

The chain has TRBV4-1 and TRBJ2-7, with D maybe TRBD2 (6 bases). In germline, CDR1 is MGHRA, CDR2 YSYEKL. Between the trimmed V and J ends, which lost 4 bases and 2 bases, there was a span of 15 bases. The CDR3 length is 15 residues. The DNA of the CDR3 is TGCGCCAGCAGCCCATTGGAGGGGAAACCCTACGAGCAGTACTTC. Protein: CASSPLEGKPYEQYF.

The chain is built from TRBV12-3 or TRBV12-4 and TRBJ2-1; possible D gene TRBD1, 6 bases. V dropped 6 bases and J dropped 10 bases, with 13 bases sitting between them. This CDR3 spans 12 amino acids. The CDR3 sequence: CASRRPGVEQFF. The CDR3 nucleotides read TGTGCCAGCAGACGACCAGGGGTCGAGCAGTTCTTC.

This clone was observed a handful of times. This rearrangement joins TRBV3-1 (or the pseudogene TRBV3-2) to TRBJ2-5; D is undetermined. The V and J ends lost 0 bases and 12 bases respectively, with 8 bases between them. Germline V gene sequence: CDR1 LGHDT, CDR2 YNNKEL (reference sequence). This CDR3 is 11 amino acids long. CDR3 in DNA: TGTGCCAGCAGCCAAGATGGCCTTGAGTACTTC. Translated: CASSQDGLEYF.

The V gene is TRBV6-5, the J gene TRBJ2-1; 13 bases agree with TRBD2. The germline V gene encodes CDR1 MNHEY and CDR2 SVGAGI. J lost 7 bases, V lost 6 bases, and 0 bases had no gene match. The CDR3 runs to 13 residues. The CDR3 region is CASRGLAGNEQFF. The CDR3, as DNA: TGTGCCAGCAGGGGACTAGCGGGGAATGAGCAGTTCTTC.

This chain connects TRBV7-2 to TRBJ1-5, with TRBD1 identical over 9 bases. The J segment lost 5 bases and the V segment lost 6 bases, leaving 5 bases of the junction unmatched. This CDR3 spans 14 amino acids. In germline, CDR1 is SGHTA, CDR2 FQGNSA. The CDR3 nucleotides are TGTGCCAGCAGTCGACAGGGGGTGTATCAGCCCCAGCATTTT. This codes for CASSRQGVYQPQHF.

The V gene is TRBV30, the J gene TRBJ2-2, with D maybe TRBD2 (6 bases). V lost 4 bases and J 6 bases, leaving 12 bases between the germline ends. The CDR3 runs 13 residues. Germline V gene lookup returns CDR1 GTSNPN and CDR2 SVGIG (reference sequence). CDR3 loop: CAWKGQRAGELFF. CDR3 nucleotide sequence: TGTGCCTGGAAAGGGCAGCGGGCCGGGGAGCTGTTTTTT.

This rearrangement joins TRBV25-1 to TRBJ2-1; possibly TRBD1 for D (6 bases). The CDR3 is 14 residues long. Germline-derived CDR1 and CDR2 are MGHDK and SYGVNS. Deletions cut 5 bases from V and 3 bases from J, with 11 bases between. This CDR3 is CASSYRDGYNEQFF. The CDR3 DNA sequence: TGTGCCAGCAGTTACAGGGATGGCTACAATGAGCAGTTCTTC.

The chain has TRBV2 and TRBJ1-1; TRBD1 agrees at 12 bases. The CDR3 runs 16 residues. Germline lookup yields CDR1 SNHLY and CDR2 FYNNEI. After removal of 8 bases from V and 5 bases from J, the junction contained 12 bases not matched to a gene. CDR3 residues: CASPEGQGALGTEAFF. In DNA form, the CDR3 reads TGTGCCAGCCCAGAGGGACAGGGGGCGCTCGGGACTGAAGCTTTCTTT.

The V and J genes are TRBV3-1 (or the pseudogene TRBV3-2) and TRBJ1-1; D is possibly TRBD1 (5 bases). The CDR3 has 18 amino acids. V lost 1 base, J lost 1 base, and 19 bases lay in between. The germline V gene encodes CDR1 LGHDT and CDR2 YNNKEL (reference sequence). The CDR3 DNA is TGTGCCAGCAGCCAAGGTGGACACACCACAACTGGGAACACTGAAGCTTTCTTT. Its protein product is CASSQGGHTTTGNTEAFF.

The chain links TRBV30 to TRBJ2-1; no definite D call. Trimming left V 3 bases short and J 10 bases short, with 16 bases between. Germline CDR1 reads GTSNPN; CDR2 reads SVGIG (reference sequence). This CDR3 has 13 amino acids. The CDR3: CAWSPFWAGEQFF. The CDR3 nucleotides read TGTGCCTGGAGCCCGTTCTGGGCTGGGGAGCAGTTCTTC.

V gene TRBV30 combines with J gene TRBJ2-1; 11 bases fit TRBD2. V gave up 3 bases and J gave up 12 bases; unmatched junction bases: 4. CDR3 length: 12 residues. Germline-derived CDR1 and CDR2 are GTSNPN and SVGIG (reference sequence). The CDR3 sequence is CAWRLAGGLQFF. The CDR3 region has the DNA TGTGCCTGGAGGCTAGCGGGGGGCCTGCAGTTCTTC.

The V gene is TRBV6-5, the J gene TRBJ1-2; D call uncertain. Germline assignment: CDR1 MNHEY and CDR2 SVGAGI. The V and J ends lost 0 bases and 2 bases respectively, with 10 bases between them. This CDR3 has 15 amino acids. CDR3 sequence: CASSYSGRINYGYTF. DNA for the CDR3: TGTGCCAGCAGTTACTCGGGCAGGATAAACTATGGCTACACCTTC.

V is TRBV4-1 and J is TRBJ1-2, with D possibly matching TRBD1 (6 bases). CDR1 is MGHRA, CDR2 YSYEKL, per germline. Trimming pared 0 bases from V and 5 bases from J, leaving 13 bases between. This CDR3 has 15 amino acids. CDR3 amino acids: CASSQEPGVEYGYTF. As DNA, the CDR3 is TGCGCCAGCAGCCAAGAACCAGGGGTGGAGTATGGCTACACCTTC.

V and J are TRBV5-1 and TRBJ2-7; no firm D call. The CDR3 covers 15 residues. Looked up from germline, CDR1 is SGHRS and CDR2 is YFSETQ. The ends were cut back, 1 base at V and 2 bases at J, with 13 bases in the middle. CDR3 region: CASSLLGEATYEQYV. For the CDR3, the DNA is TGCGCCAGCAGCTTGTTAGGCGAGGCGACCTACGAGCAGTACGTC.

This sequence joins TRBV4-1 and TRBJ1-1; 7 nucleotides align to TRBD1. The CDR3 has 15 residues. Germline V gene sequence: CDR1 MGHRA, CDR2 YSYEKL. V lost 0 bases to trimming and J lost 1 base; unmatched junction nucleotides: 2. The CDR3 DNA reads as TGCGCCAGCAGCCAAGATCGACAGGGGAACACTGAAGCTTTCTTT. Residues: CASSQDRQGNTEAFF.

This clone was seen only once. The chain employs TRBV7-9 and TRBJ2-1; possibly TRBD2 for D (6 bases). Per the germline V gene, CDR1 is SEHNR and CDR2 is FQNEAQ (reference sequence). Trimming cost V 4 bases and J 2 bases, with 12 bases left between them. The CDR3 consists of 15 residues. Here the CDR3 reads CASSSGLGAYNEQFF. The CDR3 DNA is TGTGCCAGCAGCTCGGGACTGGGAGCCTACAATGAGCAGTTCTTC.

CDR3 nucleotides: TGTGCCAGCTCCGCCAGATATCGTAACACTGAAGCTTTCTTT. Translated, it gives CASSARYRNTEAFF. J is TRBJ1-1 and V is TRBV18; D is unclear. The CDR3 totals 14 residues. V was pared by 6 bases and J by 2 bases, with 13 bases between. Germline-derived CDR1 and CDR2 are KGHSH and LQKENI.

This chain links TRBV12-3 or TRBV12-4 with TRBJ2-5, with D unclear. This CDR3 contains 12 residues. V shed 5 bases and J shed 9 bases, with 13 bases lying between them. In nucleotides, the CDR3 is TGTGCCAGCAGTGCAGTCGCGGCGGCCCAGTACTTC. Translating it yields CASSAVAAAQYF.

The chain is built from TRBV3-1 (or the pseudogene TRBV3-2) and TRBJ1-3, with D unresolved. Germline V CDR1 and CDR2: LGHDT, YNNKEL (reference sequence). Between the trimmed V and J ends, which lost 1 base and 4 bases, there was a span of 5 bases. CDR3 size: 13 residues. CDR3 sequence (DNA): TGTGCCAGCAGCCAAGGACAAGGAAACACCATATATTTT. Translating it yields CASSQGQGNTIYF.

The rearrangement joins TRBV29-1 to TRBJ1-1; D uncertain. V was trimmed by 4 bases and J by 0 bases, leaving 12 bases between them. The CDR3 spans 14 residues. CDR1 and CDR2 from the germline V gene are SQVTM and ANQGSEA. The CDR3: CSVVGGDLNTEAFF. The CDR3 bases are TGCAGCGTTGTCGGCGGAGATTTGAACACTGAAGCTTTCTTT. The whole variable domain, filled in from reference TRBV29-1 and TRBJ1-1, reads SAVISQKPSRDICQRGTSLTIQCQVDSQVTMMFWYRQQPGQSLTLIATANQGSEATYESGFVIDKFPISRPNLTFSTLTVSNMSPEDSSIYLCSVVGGDLNTEAFFGQGTRLTVV.